A single sample is the source of the 16 T cell receptor beta chains below, sequenced in a study of CD8+ T cells in alopecia areata (dated by TCRdb to the late 2010s). In light of the paper, this sample's time point label describes: around 4 weeks on oral tofacitinib. The treatment or condition tag for this specimen amounts to: oral pan-JAK inhibitor, 5-10 mg twice daily. The library was generated by the immunoSEQ multiplex PCR assay. RNA was extracted from all samples and reverse transcribed into cDNA, which served as template for TCR sequencing. TCRdb retrieved this table from immuneACCESS and kept in-frame rearrangements only. Not all clones are present; in checked studies, unresolved V genes account for under half, and no reason is known for the remainder. This sample has more than 200,000 clones in its table, and 55% to 70% of those were observed once. The top ten clones comprise more than 3.5% of the sample.

Sample: CD4+ T cells sorted from blood, taken at week 4, from a patient treated with tofacitinib. These receptors came from a human donor with alopecia areata.

The chain links TRBV5-1 to TRBJ2-3; no firm D call. CDR1 is SGHRS, CDR2 YFSETQ, per germline. V was shortened by 2 bases and J by 4 bases, with 8 bases between the two germline ends. This CDR3 has 13 residues. In nucleotides, the CDR3 is TGCGCCAGCAGCTTATTTGCAGCAGATACGCAGTATTTT. This gives the protein CASSLFAADTQYF.

Remarks on this clone: The junction departs from germline at one end; a sequencing error may be responsible. This chain connects TRBV7-7 to TRBJ2-1, with 7 bases matching TRBD1. This CDR3 has 14 amino acids. Per the germline V gene, CDR1 is SSHAT and CDR2 is FNYEAQ (reference sequence). CDR3 residues: CASSPGTANNEQFF. The CDR3 coding sequence is TGTGCTAGCAGTCCGGGGACAGCAAACAATGAGCAGTTCTTC.

As to this clone: Other DNA sequences in this specimen translate into the identical CDR3. The rearrangement joins TRBV6-5 to TRBJ1-2; TRBD1 aligns across 10 bases. The ends lost 6 bases at V and 6 bases at J; junction bases unmatched: 4. Per germline, CDR1 MNHEY and CDR2 SVGAGI. The CDR3 is 13 amino acids. The DNA for the CDR3 is TGTGCCAGCAGCTCCGGGACAGGGGATGGCTACACCTTC. Translation gives CASSSGTGDGYTF.

The chain employs TRBV7-9 and TRBJ2-5; 7 bases match TRBD2. The CDR3 sequence is 14 residues long. Germline V CDR1 and CDR2: SEHNR, FQNEAQ (reference sequence). V shed 3 bases and J 4 bases; nucleotides not matched to a gene: 5. The chain's CDR3 is CASSFQTSTETQYF. The CDR3, as DNA: TGTGCCAGCAGCTTCCAGACTAGCACAGAGACCCAGTACTTC.

The V gene is TRBV5-1, the J gene TRBJ1-2; no definite D call. Germline CDR1 reads SGHRS; CDR2 reads YFSETQ. The CDR3 is made up of 14 amino acids. With 0 bases removed from V and 4 bases from J, the gap between germline ends came to 10 bases. The CDR3 loop is CASSLATGTYGYTF. CDR3 in DNA: TGCGCCAGCAGCTTGGCCACCGGAACCTATGGCTACACCTTC.

The chain links TRBV4-3 to TRBJ1-2; D ambiguous. Germline CDR1 is LGHNA and CDR2 is YSLEER. V gave up 0 bases and J gave up 8 bases, with 7 bases separating them. CDR3 length: 12 amino acids. CDR3 nucleotides: TGCGCCAGCAGCCAAGATAGGGCCGGCTACACCTTC. Amino acid sequence: CASSQDRAGYTF.

This clone appeared a few times. The sample holds other DNA sequences that translate to the same CDR3. This chain connects TRBV29-1 to TRBJ2-3; D remains unclear. V lost 3 bases and J lost 2, with 3 bases in between. CDR1 is SQVTM and CDR2 is ANQGSEA in the germline V gene. The CDR3 consists of 11 residues. The CDR3 spells CSVDSTDTQYF. The DNA of the CDR3 is TGCAGCGTTGATTCCACAGATACGCAGTATTTT.

V gene TRBV6-5 combines with J gene TRBJ1-1; D gene unclear. Trimming took off 2 bases at V and 7 bases at J, with 17 bases between the two ends. CDR1 is MNHEY, CDR2 SVGAGI, per germline. CDR3 length equals 15 residues. In DNA form, the CDR3 reads TGTGCCAGCAGTTACAGGTGGTCGGGAGCGTTTGAAGCTTTCTTT. Residues: CASSYRWSGAFEAFF.

The chain's CDR3 is CASSRPVAQETQYF. CDR3 DNA: TGTGCCAGCAGCCGGCCAGTGGCACAAGAGACCCAGTACTTC. This chain links TRBV5-6 with TRBJ2-5; unclear D gene. The CDR3 runs to 14 residues. The germline V gene encodes CDR1 SGHDT and CDR2 YYEEEE. V lost 4 bases and J 2 bases, leaving 12 bases between the germline ends.

This clone was found a few times. The chain is built from TRBV29-1 and TRBJ2-3; TRBD1 matches 11 bases. Germline V CDR1 and CDR2: SQVTM, ANQGSEA. J gave up 4 bases and V 7 bases, and 4 bases lay outside the gene matches. The CDR3 runs to 13 residues. The CDR3 DNA sequence: TGCAGCGGGGGACAGGGGGGCCCAGATACGCAGTATTTT. It is translated as CSGGQGGPDTQYF.

This sequence joins TRBV29-1 and TRBJ2-5; perhaps TRBD2 as D (7 bases). Per the germline V gene, CDR1 is SQVTM and CDR2 is ANQGSEA. The CDR3 runs to 14 residues. V was pared by 2 bases and J by 5 bases, with 15 bases between. As DNA, the CDR3 is TGCAGCGTTGAATCCGGCGGGGGCGGGGAGACCCAGTACTTC. Protein product: CSVESGGGGETQYF.

V gene TRBV5-1 combines with J gene TRBJ2-3, with D perhaps matching TRBD2 (6 bases). Germline CDR1 reads SGHRS; CDR2 reads YFSETQ. CDR3 length: 14 residues. V was pared by 2 bases and J by 3 bases, with 10 bases between. The DNA of the CDR3 is TGCGCCAGCAGCTTCGGGAGAAGAACAGATACGCAGTATTTT. It yields the protein CASSFGRRTDTQYF. Full variable domain (missing parts from reference TRBV5-1 and TRBJ2-3): KAGVTQTPRYLIKTRGQQVTLSCSPISGHRSVSWYQQTPGQGLQFLFEYFSETQRNKGNFPGRFSGRQFSNSRSEMNVSTLELGDSALYLCASSFGRRTDTQYFGPGTRLTVL.

The V call is TRBV29-1, the J call TRBJ1-4; D uncertain. The V and J ends lost 7 bases and 0 bases respectively, with 6 bases between them. This CDR3 has 12 amino acids. Germline CDR1 and CDR2: SQVTM and ANQGSEA. The CDR3 spells CSARATNEKLFF. CDR3 in DNA: TGCAGCGCTCGTGCAACTAATGAAAAACTGTTTTTT.

J is TRBJ2-7 and V is TRBV7-2; possibly TRBD1 for D (7 bases). Trimming removed 5 bases at V and 2 bases at J, with 19 bases between. The CDR3 is 16 amino acids. Germline V gives CDR1 SGHTA, CDR2 FQGNSA. CDR3 sequence reads: CASSTLTGRRTYEQYF. Here the CDR3 DNA reads TGTGCCAGCAGCACGCTGACAGGGAGGAGGACCTACGAGCAGTACTTC.

The genes are TRBV11-2 and TRBJ2-1; D gene uncertain. Germline V gene data show CDR1 as SGHAT and CDR2 as FQNNGV. This CDR3 comprises 13 residues. The germline V and J ends were trimmed by 5 bases and 12 bases, with 17 bases remaining between them. CDR3 amino acids: CASSLAVQKGQFF. The CDR3 DNA sequence: TGTGCCAGCAGCCTTGCCGTGCAAAAAGGGCAGTTCTTC.

This rearrangement joins TRBV5-6 to TRBJ1-6; 10 bases are a match to TRBD1. This CDR3 has 15 amino acids. The germline gives CDR1 SGHDT, CDR2 YYEEEE. The trim removed 6 bases at V and 7 bases at J, leaving 7 bases unmatched. The CDR3 DNA reads as TGTGCCAGCACCCTAGAGGGACAGGGGAATTCACCCCTCCACTTT. As protein: CASTLEGQGNSPLHF.